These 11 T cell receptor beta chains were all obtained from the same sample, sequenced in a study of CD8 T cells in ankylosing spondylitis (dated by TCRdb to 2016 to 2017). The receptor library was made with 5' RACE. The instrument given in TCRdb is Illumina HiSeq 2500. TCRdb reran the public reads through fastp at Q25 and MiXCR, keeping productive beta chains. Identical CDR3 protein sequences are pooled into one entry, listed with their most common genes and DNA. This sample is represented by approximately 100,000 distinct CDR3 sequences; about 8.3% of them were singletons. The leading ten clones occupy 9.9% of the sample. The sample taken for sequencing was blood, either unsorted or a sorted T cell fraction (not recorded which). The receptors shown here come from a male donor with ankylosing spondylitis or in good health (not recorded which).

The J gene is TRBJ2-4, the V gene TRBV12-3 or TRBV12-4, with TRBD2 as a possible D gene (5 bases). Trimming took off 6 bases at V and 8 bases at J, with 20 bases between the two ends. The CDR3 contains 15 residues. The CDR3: CASSPPGWKEDIQYF. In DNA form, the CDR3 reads TGTGCCAGCAGCCCCCCCGGCTGGAAGGAGGACATTCAGTACTTC.

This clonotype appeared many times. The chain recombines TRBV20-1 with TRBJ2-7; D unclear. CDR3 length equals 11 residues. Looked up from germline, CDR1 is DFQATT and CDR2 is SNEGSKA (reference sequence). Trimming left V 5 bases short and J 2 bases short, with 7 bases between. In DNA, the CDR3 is TGCAGTGCTTCTAAGACCTACGAGCAGTACTTC. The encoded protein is CSASKTYEQYF.

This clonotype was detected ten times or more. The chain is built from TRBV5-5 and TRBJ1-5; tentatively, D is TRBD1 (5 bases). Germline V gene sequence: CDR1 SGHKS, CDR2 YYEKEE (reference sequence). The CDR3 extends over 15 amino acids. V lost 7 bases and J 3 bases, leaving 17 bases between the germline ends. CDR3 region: CASAFRVRSNQPQHF. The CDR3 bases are TGTGCCAGCGCTTTCAGGGTCAGATCCAATCAGCCCCAGCATTTT.

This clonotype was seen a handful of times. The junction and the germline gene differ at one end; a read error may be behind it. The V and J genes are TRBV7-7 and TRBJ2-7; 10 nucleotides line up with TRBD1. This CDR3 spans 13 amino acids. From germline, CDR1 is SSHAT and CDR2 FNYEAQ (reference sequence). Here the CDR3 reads CASSLGTGEEQYF. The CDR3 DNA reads TGTGCTAGCAGCTTGGGGACAGGGGAAGAGCAGTACTTC.

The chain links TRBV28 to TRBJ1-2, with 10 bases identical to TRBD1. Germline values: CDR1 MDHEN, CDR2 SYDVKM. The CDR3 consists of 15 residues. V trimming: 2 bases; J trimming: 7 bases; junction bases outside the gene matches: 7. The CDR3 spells CASSLPGQGQGGYTF. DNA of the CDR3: TGTGCCAGCAGTTTACCGGGACAGGGGCAGGGTGGCTACACCTTC.

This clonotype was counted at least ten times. CDR3 sequence (DNA): TGCAGCGTTGATGGGTTTACTGGCACAGATACGCAGTATTTT. The encoded protein is CSVDGFTGTDTQYF. The rearrangement uses TRBV29-1 and TRBJ2-3, with D unclear. The V end lost 3 bases, the J end lost 1 base, and 11 bases lay between the germline ends. This CDR3 contains 14 residues. Per germline, CDR1 SQVTM and CDR2 ANQGSEA.

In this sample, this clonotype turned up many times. CDR3: CASSLWTSGGLTSNTQYF. CDR3 in DNA: TGTGCCAGCAGCCTTTGGACTAGCGGGGGACTAACCAGTAATACGCAGTATTTT. This sequence joins TRBV5-5 and TRBJ2-3; 13 positions agree with TRBD2. J gave up 7 bases and V 4 bases, and 15 bases lay outside the gene matches. The CDR3 length is 18 residues. The germline CDR1 and CDR2 sequences are SGHKS and YYEKEE (reference sequence).

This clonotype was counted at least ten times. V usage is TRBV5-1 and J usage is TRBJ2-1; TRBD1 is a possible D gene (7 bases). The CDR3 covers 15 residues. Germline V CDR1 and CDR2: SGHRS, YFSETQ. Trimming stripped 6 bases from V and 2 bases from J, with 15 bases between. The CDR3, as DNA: TGCGCCAGCAAGGGGGGCACAGGGGCCTACAATGAGCAGTTCTTC. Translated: CASKGGTGAYNEQFF.

The CDR3 is CASSPPGTLTGELFF. CDR3 sequence (DNA): TGTGCCAGCAGCCCACCCGGGACGTTAACCGGGGAGCTGTTTTTT. The V and J genes are TRBV7-2 and TRBJ2-2; either TRBD1 or TRBD2 may supply D (5 bases each). V lost 5 bases, J lost 5 bases, and 15 bases lay in between. The germline gives CDR1 SGHTA, CDR2 FQGNSA. CDR3 length equals 15 residues.

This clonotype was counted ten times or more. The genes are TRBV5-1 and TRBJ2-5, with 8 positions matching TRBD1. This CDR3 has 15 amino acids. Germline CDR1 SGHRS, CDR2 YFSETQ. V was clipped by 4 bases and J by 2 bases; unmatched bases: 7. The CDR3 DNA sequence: TGCGCCAGCAGCGTCGGACAGGGTGGGCAAGAGACCCAGTACTTC. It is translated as CASSVGQGGQETQYF.

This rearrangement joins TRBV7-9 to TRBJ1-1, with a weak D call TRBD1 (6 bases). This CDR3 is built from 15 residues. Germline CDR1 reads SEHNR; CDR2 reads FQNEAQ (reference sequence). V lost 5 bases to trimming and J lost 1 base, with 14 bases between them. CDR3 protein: CASSESGTPNTEAFF. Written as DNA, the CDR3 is TGTGCCAGCAGCGAGAGCGGGACACCGAACACTGAAGCTTTCTTT.